This T cell receptor beta chain was recorded in a study of blood T cells in healthy people across ages. Trimming stripped 0 bases from V and 4 bases from J, with 15 bases between. The CDR3 totals 16 residues. Germline V gives CDR1 SEHNR, CDR2 FQNEAQ (reference sequence). General study results and limits: Any conclusive comparison of naive versus antigen-experienced cells was prevented by using unsorted PBMCs. There was a strong correlation between TCR beta diversity and naive T cell percentage. Observed TCR beta diversity per million T cells went down as age went up. This fall followed a roughly linear course with age.

Combining a sample-barcoded 5' primer with a J-beta primer mix, a second PCR ran for about 7 to 12 cycles. Each single sample gave us at least 2.5 million CDR3-containing paired-end reads. TCRdb processed the 5' RACE reads anew with MiXCR; each CDR3 protein has one entry. This sample has around 580,000 distinct CDR3 sequences, with under 55% found just once. Remarks on this clonotype: The antigen is undetermined.

The sample consisted of blood. The clonotype comes from an elderly man in good health. The chain is built from TRBV7-9 and TRBJ1-1; D uncertain. The CDR3 sequence: CASSLASGVRVTEAFF. The CDR3 DNA follows: TGTGCCAGCAGCTTAGCGTCCGGGGTACGCGTCACTGAAGCTTTCTTT. The variable domain in full, completed from reference TRBV7-9 and TRBJ1-1, reads DTGVSQNPRHKITKRGQNVTFRCDPISEHNRLYWYRQTLGQGPEFLTYFQNEAQLEKSRLLSDRFSAERPKGSFSTLEIQRTEQGDSAMYLCASSLASGVRVTEAFFGQGTRLTVV.